This section outlines one T cell receptor (beta chain) sequence together with its context. The data belong to a study of OX40 agonist ivuxolimab in advanced cancers. CDR1 is MGHDK, CDR2 SYGVNS, per germline. The CDR3 contains 15 residues. Between the trimmed V and J ends, which lost 2 bases and 5 bases, there was a span of 12 bases. Profiled with immunoSEQ multiplex PCR; TCRdb holds only in-frame clones, not every one. The sample yields 95,000 to 100,000 clones, approximately 83% seen once. The material sequenced was CD4+ or CD8+ T cells sorted from blood, taken in a trial of the OX40 agonist ivuxolimab. This sequence joins TRBV25-1 and TRBJ1-4; D is unclear. This receptor was obtained from an adult with an advanced solid tumor such as melanoma, head and neck, liver or kidney cancer. CDR3 loop: CASSEGPGRNEKLFF. DNA for the CDR3: TGTGCCAGCAGTGAAGGTCCTGGGAGGAATGAAAAACTGTTTTTT.